These T cell receptor beta chains were read from a single sample in a study of T cells in Graves' hyperthyroidism and ophthalmopathy. Each CDR3 protein is one row after TCRdb ran MiXCR on the multiplex PCR reads. This sample has 250,000 or so distinct CDR3 sequences, with nearly 15% found just once. Sequencing was done on a sample of blood. Every receptor here comes from a woman aged 45-65 years with Graves' hyperthyroidism that later progressed to Graves' ophthalmopathy. Both conserved end residues are trimmed from each CDR3. Where a row states a size, it is once, few, many or the class of an expanded clone; other rows omit it.

CDR3 protein: ASRGAWAGGSWEQY
V gene: TRBV6-1
clone size: many

CDR3 protein: ASRSHRYEQY
V gene: TRBV12-3/TRBV12-4
clone size: many

CDR3 protein: ATSDSRGGINQPQH
V gene: TRBV24-1
clone size: NA

CDR3 protein: ASSPPVRLAGYALEQY
V gene: TRBV7-9
clone size: many

CDR3 protein: ASTAGSGGHKNIQY
V gene: TRBV2
clone size: many

CDR3 protein: ASSRSAGVNSYEQY
V gene: TRBV7-9
clone size: many

CDR3 protein: ASSPPARGPGTEAF
V gene: TRBV5-1
clone size: few

CDR3 protein: SPNPSGTGDLDGYT
V gene: TRBV20-1
clone size: many

CDR3 protein: ASSLTSGRPEQY
V gene: TRBV5-1
clone size: NA

CDR3 protein: ASSHAHRYGGEQY
V gene: TRBV3-1
clone size: many

CDR3 protein: ASSQDQSSLYNEQF
V gene: TRBV14
clone size: many

CDR3 protein: ASNFGTHGGEQF
V gene: TRBV19
clone size: NA

CDR3 protein: ASSLVGTGAEKLF
V gene: TRBV5-1
clone size: many

CDR3 protein: ASLEAYTDTQY
V gene: TRBV19
clone size: NA

CDR3 protein: ASILRVNTEAF
V gene: TRBV5-1
clone size: NA

CDR3 protein: ASSLRRDSQPQH
V gene: TRBV27
clone size: once

CDR3 protein: SARHRATEAF
V gene: TRBV20-1
clone size: many

CDR3 protein: ASSQGGSRVSEAF
V gene: TRBV4-1
clone size: NA

CDR3 protein: SAARDLSWEQY
V gene: TRBV20-1
clone size: many

CDR3 protein: ASSQDVSSYNEQF
V gene: TRBV4-2
clone size: many

CDR3 protein: ASSPLDATTRLLYGYT
V gene: TRBV18
clone size: NA

CDR3 protein: ASSPQGNTGELF
V gene: TRBV11-3
clone size: few

CDR3 protein: ASSLEPTIGGQGAKTQY
V gene: TRBV7-9
clone size: many

CDR3 protein: ASQASPSTDTQY
V gene: TRBV2
clone size: many

CDR3 protein: ASSMLWVGRMNTEAF
V gene: TRBV19
clone size: NA

CDR3 protein: SVPRRDYGYT
V gene: TRBV29-1
clone size: NA

CDR3 protein: ASSQEFDFNYGYT
V gene: TRBV14
clone size: NA

CDR3 protein: ASSLSSGTTDTQY
V gene: TRBV5-1
clone size: NA

CDR3 protein: ASQKGHQETQY
V gene: TRBV27
clone size: many

CDR3 protein: ASSRAGGEQF
V gene: TRBV3-1
clone size: many

CDR3 protein: ASSEREAKTQY
V gene: TRBV10-1
clone size: many

CDR3 protein: SVGGTGNTEAF
V gene: TRBV29-1
clone size: few

CDR3 protein: ASSDPGRLNEQF
V gene: TRBV6-1
clone size: many

CDR3 protein: SASPPGAWQPQH
V gene: TRBV20-1
clone size: many

CDR3 protein: ASRGTRGQGANPYQETQY
V gene: TRBV6-2/TRBV6-3
clone size: NA

CDR3 protein: ASSQQGRKAF
V gene: TRBV3-1
clone size: many

CDR3 protein: ASSLAGLLSEQY
V gene: TRBV28
clone size: many

CDR3 protein: ASSLPLAGAYNEQF
V gene: TRBV28
clone size: NA

CDR3 protein: AWSRVQGPGQPQH
V gene: TRBV30
clone size: many

CDR3 protein: SARDPGQGNEKLF
V gene: TRBV20-1
clone size: NA

CDR3 protein: AASRGAMNTEAF
V gene: TRBV6-1
clone size: few

CDR3 protein: ASSLGPINRASYGYT
V gene: TRBV5-4
clone size: NA

CDR3 protein: SRGHGTGNSPLH
V gene: TRBV20-1
clone size: many

CDR3 protein: ASRPGQGFSYEQY
V gene: TRBV6-1
clone size: many

CDR3 protein: ASSRDRKNYGYT
V gene: TRBV6-1
clone size: NA

CDR3 protein: ASTTERNEQF
V gene: TRBV7-9
clone size: many

CDR3 protein: ASSRGPRGAF
V gene: TRBV2
clone size: NA

CDR3 protein: ASSLWGGGMNTEAF
V gene: TRBV28
clone size: many

CDR3 protein: ASRESGIQETQY
V gene: TRBV2
clone size: NA

CDR3 protein: ASSYSVQANSPLH
V gene: TRBV6-5
clone size: many

CDR3 protein: AISDSGRSTNEKLF
V gene: TRBV10-3
clone size: NA

CDR3 protein: ASSPVRGSYGYT
V gene: TRBV27
clone size: many

CDR3 protein: ASSRGGLGERNEQF
V gene: TRBV5-1
clone size: NA

CDR3 protein: ASSQGAASGGRNNEQF
V gene: TRBV4-1
clone size: few

CDR3 protein: ASSPLDGLNQPQH
V gene: TRBV5-1
clone size: few